This record concerns one T cell receptor beta chain sequence. Antigen: not known. Sequencing used immunoSEQ multiplex PCR; TCRdb keeps in-frame clones, though not all of them. The profile covers about 120,000 clones, with more than 85% appearing a single time and around 10% taken by the ten largest. This entry comes from a study of T cell responses to AZD1222 COVID-19 vaccine. Germline V gene lookup returns CDR1 GTSNPN and CDR2 SVGIG (reference sequence). J was trimmed by 2 bases and V by 0 bases; bases with no gene match: 1. This CDR3 has 14 amino acids. Overall study results and limits: Spike-wide coverage was observed for vaccine-associated CD4 TCRs, with dominant responses at 160-218 and 743-854. Within unmutated variant regions lay the reported targets of nearly half of spike-specific TCRs. Most donors were white British, females outnumbered males, and clonal diversity was possibly underestimated.

The chain couples TRBV30 to TRBJ1-3; TRBD1 matches 7 bases. The source is an adult in good health. Sample: peripheral blood, taken on day 0 of MenACWY control vaccination. As DNA, the CDR3 is TGTGCCTGGAGTGTAGGGGGCACTGGAAACACCATATATTTT. This translates into CAWSVGGTGNTIYF.